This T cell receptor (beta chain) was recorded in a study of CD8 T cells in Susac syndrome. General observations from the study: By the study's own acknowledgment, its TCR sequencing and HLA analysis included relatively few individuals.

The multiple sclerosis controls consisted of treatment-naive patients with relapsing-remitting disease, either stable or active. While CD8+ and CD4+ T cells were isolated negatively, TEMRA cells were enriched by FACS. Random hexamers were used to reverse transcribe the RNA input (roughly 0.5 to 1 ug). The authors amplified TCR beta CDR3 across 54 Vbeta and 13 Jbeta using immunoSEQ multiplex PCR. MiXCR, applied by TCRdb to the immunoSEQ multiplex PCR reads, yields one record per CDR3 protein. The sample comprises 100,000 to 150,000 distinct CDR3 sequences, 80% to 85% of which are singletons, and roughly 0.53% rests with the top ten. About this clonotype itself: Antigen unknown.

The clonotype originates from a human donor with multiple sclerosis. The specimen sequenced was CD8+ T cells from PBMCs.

The CDR3 loop is CASSSELAGADTQYF. CDR3 bases: TGCGCCAGCAGCTCAGAACTAGCGGGGGCAGATACGCAGTATTTT. The chain joins TRBV5-1 to TRBJ2-3; TRBD2 agrees at 11 bases. CDR3 length: 15 residues. Germline V gene sequence: CDR1 SGHRS, CDR2 YFSETQ. J was trimmed by 4 bases and V by 3 bases; bases with no gene match: 4.